Listed here are 25 T cell receptor beta chains from one sample, sequenced in a study of tissue T cells after allogeneic stem cell transplantation. The sample's time point: mouse harvest day 7 after allogeneic transplant. Each mouse received 10^7 T-cell-depleted marrow cells plus 10^6 splenic CD5+ T cells by tail vein. Clones were sequenced by immunoSEQ multiplex PCR, and TCRdb holds only the in-frame ones, with some missing. The sample lists about 4,000 clones; under 65% were seen once. Sequenced input: gut tissue. All receptors derive from a female BALB/c mouse given C57BL/6 T cells with graft-versus-host disease after an allogeneic hematopoietic cell transplant.

This clone came up a few times. These gene names are mouse names. The CDR3 end is not reached by the read, which stops 1 residue before it; the germline J gene fills it in. The chain uses TRBV2 and TRBJ1-6, with D possibly matching TRBD1 (6 bases). TRBJ1-6 is annotated as an ORF whose role is uncertain. The CDR3 length is 14 residues. Trimming removed 0 bases at V and 7 bases at J, with 7 bases between. Per the germline V gene, CDR1 is LGHNA and CDR2 is YSYQKL. The CDR3 protein is CASSQEDRNSPLYF. Incomplete CDR3 DNA: TGTGCCAGCAGCCAAGAGGACAGAAATTCGCCCCTCTAC.

This clone appeared a single time. The genes are named according to mouse. The CDR3 is cut off 1 residue early in the read; its end comes from the germline J gene. The chain combines TRBV26 with TRBJ2-1, with D possibly being TRBD1 (5 bases). The CDR3 consists of 13 residues. From germline, CDR1 is KGHPV and CDR2 FQNQEV (reference sequence). Trimming took off 6 bases at V and 3 bases at J, with 9 bases between the two ends. The CDR3 is CASSREGYAEQFF. CDR3 DNA (partial): TGTGCCAGCAGCAGGGAAGGCTATGCTGAGCAGTTC.

As for this clone: Here the gene names and germline are mouse. The read comes to an end 1 residue before the CDR3 does, leaving the germline J gene to fill in the end. This chain connects TRBV26 to TRBJ1-1; TRBD1 is a possible D gene (6 bases). Trimming shortened V by 3 bases and J by 6 bases, and 11 bases separated the two germline ends. The germline V gene has CDR1 KGHPV and CDR2 FQNQEV (reference sequence). The CDR3 is 13 amino acids. The DNA read from the CDR3 is TGTGCCAGCAGTCTTGCTCAGGGGCCAGAAGTCTTC. Its translation is CASSLAQGPEVF. From start to end, the CDR3 is CASSLAQGPEVFF.

In regard to this clone: The gene names here belong to mouse. The DNA ends 1 residue before the CDR3 does, and the rest of the CDR3 is filled in from the germline J gene. This chain uses TRBV26 with TRBJ1-4; D not certain. Germline CDR1 KGHPV, CDR2 FQNQEV (reference sequence). CDR3 length equals 15 residues. The ends were cut back, 0 bases at V and 2 bases at J, with 7 bases in the middle. CDR3 DNA, as far as it was read: TGTGCCAGCAGTCTGTCCCAGAAATCCAACGAAAGATTATTT. The encoded protein is CASSLSQKSNERLF. The full CDR3 protein is CASSLSQKSNERLFF.

A remark on this clone: Genes and germline come from the mouse. The read comes to an end 1 residue before the CDR3 does, leaving the germline J gene to fill in the end. This sequence joins TRBV5 and TRBJ1-3, with D unresolved. With 1 base removed from V and 0 bases from J, the gap between germline ends came to 4 bases. Germline loops: CDR1 LGHNA, CDR2 YNLKQL (reference sequence). The CDR3 covers 14 residues. Partial CDR3 DNA: TGTGCCAGCAGCCAAGTGGGTTCTGGAAATACGCTCTAT. Residues: CASSQVGSGNTLY. The full CDR3 is CASSQVGSGNTLYF.

This clone was observed a handful of times. Gene names are the mouse ones. The missing CDR3 end, 1 residue past where the read stops, is filled in from the germline J gene. J is TRBJ1-5 and V is TRBV26, with D perhaps matching TRBD1 (5 bases). CDR1 and CDR2 from the germline V gene are KGHPV and FQNQEV (reference sequence). V was pared by 5 bases and J by 0 bases, with 8 bases between. The CDR3 spans 14 residues. The CDR3 sequence: CASSGQINNQAPLF. CDR3 DNA, as far as it was read: TGTGCCAGCAGTGGACAAATTAACAACCAGGCTCCGCTT. The full variable domain, rest sourced from reference TRBV26 and TRBJ1-5, is NSKVIQTPRYLVKGQGQKAKMRCIPEKGHPVVFWYQQNKNNEFKFLINFQNQEVLQQIDMTEKRFSAECPSNSPCSLEIQSSEAGDSALYLCASSGQINNQAPLFGEGTRLSVL.

With regard to this clone: Mouse gene names and germline throughout. Sequencing ends 1 residue short of the CDR3 end; the germline J gene provides the rest. The chain carries TRBV12-2 and TRBJ1-2, with D uncertain. Germline V gene data show CDR1 as SGHLS and CDR2 as HYDKME. V dropped 3 bases and J dropped 0 bases, with 4 bases sitting between them. The CDR3 is 12 residues long. CDR3 DNA, as far as it was read: TGTGCCAGCTCTACAGCAAACTCCGACTACACC. This translates into CASSTANSDYT. The full CDR3 protein is CASSTANSDYTF.

For this clone: Gene names denote mouse genes. The CDR3 extends 1 residue past the end of the read, so its final part is completed from the germline J gene. The V call is TRBV15, the J call TRBJ2-2, with 11 bases fitting TRBD2. The CDR3 consists of 17 residues. The germline V gene has CDR1 SGHND and CDR2 FRSKSL. Trimming at V came to 3 bases and at J to 0 bases, leaving 3 bases not matched to a gene. The sequenced CDR3 bases are TGTGCCAGCAGTTTGACTGGGGGGGGCTCAAACACCGGGCAGCTCTAC. Translating gives CASSLTGGGSNTGQLY. In full, the CDR3 is CASSLTGGGSNTGQLYF. Based on the CDR3 plus reference TRBV15 and TRBJ2-2, the full variable domain is DAGVTQTPRHEVAEKGQTIILKCEPVSGHNDLFWYRQTKIQGLELLSYFRSKSLMEDGGAFKDRFKAEMLNSSFSTLKIQPTEPKDSAVYLCASSLTGGGSNTGQLYFGEGSKLTVL.

With regard to this clone: Gene names denote mouse genes. Read data end 1 residue before the CDR3 end; the end is taken from the germline J gene. This chain uses TRBV3 with TRBJ1-4; tentatively, D is TRBD1 (6 bases). V was shortened by 5 bases and J by 3 bases, with 13 bases between the two germline ends. This CDR3 is built from 15 residues. Germline V gene lookup returns CDR1 SNHLY and CDR2 FYNGKV (reference sequence). CDR3 region: CASSPLGAPNERLFF. The CDR3 DNA, read in part, is TGTGCCAGCAGCCCTCTGGGGGCGCCCAACGAAAGATTATTT.

This clone has just a few counts. Gene and germline names: mouse. The read falls 1 residue short of the CDR3 end, and the missing part is taken from the germline J gene. The chain joins TRBV26 to TRBJ2-7; D is perhaps TRBD1 (6 bases). Germline values: CDR1 KGHPV, CDR2 FQNQEV (reference sequence). Trimming removed 6 bases at V and 4 bases at J, with 10 bases between. This CDR3 is built from 12 residues. The sequenced CDR3 bases are TGTGCCAGCAGCTTGACAGGATATGAACAGTAC. This sequence encodes CASSLTGYEQY. The full CDR3 protein is CASSLTGYEQYF.

About this clone: Germline and genes here are mouse. CDR3 sequence: CASSGRSSGNTLYF. CDR3 DNA (partial): TGTGCCAGCAGTGGCCGAAGTTCTGGAAATACGCTCTAT. The chain has TRBV13-1 and TRBJ1-3, with D unresolved. The CDR3 is cut off 1 residue early in the read; its end comes from the germline J gene. CDR1 is NSHNY, CDR2 SYGAGN, per germline. Trimming stripped 3 bases from V and 0 bases from J, with 7 bases between. The length of the CDR3 is 14 residues.

As regards this clone: Mouse germline and gene names are used. The CDR3 is cut off 1 residue early in the read; its end comes from the germline J gene. The chain recombines TRBV12-1 with TRBJ2-1, with 8 bases lining up with TRBD1. The CDR3 sequence is 15 residues long. Germline lookup yields CDR1 SGHSN and CDR2 HYEKVE. Losses at the gene ends were 2 bases for V and 3 bases for J; bases not matched to a gene: 5. Here the CDR3 reads CASSPQGALYAEQFF. The sequenced CDR3 bases are TGTGCCAGCTCTCCGCAGGGGGCCCTCTATGCTGAGCAGTTC.

In the case of this clone: Genes here carry mouse names. Read sequence stops 1 residue before the CDR3 end, and the germline J gene provides the missing end. The gene calls are TRBV2 and TRBJ2-1; 9 positions agree with TRBD2. Trimming at V came to 1 base and at J to 4 bases, leaving 2 bases not matched to a gene. The CDR3 has 15 residues. Germline lookup yields CDR1 LGHNA and CDR2 YSYQKL. The CDR3: CASSQAGTGYAEQFF. The sequenced CDR3 bases are TGTGCCAGCAGCCAAGCCGGGACTGGGTATGCTGAGCAGTTC.

As for this clone: Gene and germline names: mouse. The CDR3 end lies 1 residue beyond the end of the read and is filled in from the germline J gene. The chain uses TRBV26 and TRBJ1-3, with D maybe TRBD1 (6 bases). The CDR3 is 14 residues long. The germline V gene has CDR1 KGHPV and CDR2 FQNQEV (reference sequence). V was clipped by 4 bases and J by 3 bases, with 10 bases between them. CDR3 sequence reads: CASSPDRFGNTLYF. The sequenced CDR3 bases are TGTGCCAGCAGTCCCGACAGGTTTGGAAATACGCTCTAT.

This clone was counted only a few times. Mouse gene names and germline throughout. The read ends 1 residue shy of where the CDR3 ends; the end is completed using the germline J gene. This sequence joins TRBV4 and TRBJ2-7; 12 nucleotides match TRBD2. Germline V gene data show CDR1 as LGHDT and CDR2 as YNNKQL (reference sequence). This CDR3 has 14 amino acids. V shed 6 bases and J 7 bases; nucleotides not matched to a gene: 7. CDR3: CASSRDWGAEEQYF. Partial CDR3 DNA: TGTGCCAGCAGTCGGGACTGGGGGGCGGAGGAACAGTAC.

This clone was counted between two and nine times. Gene names are mouse gene names. The read stops 1 residue short of the end of the CDR3; the missing end is completed from the germline J gene. This rearrangement joins TRBV14 to TRBJ1-3, with 11 bases aligning to TRBD1. V was clipped by 5 bases and J by 1 base; unmatched bases: 5. CDR3 size: 16 residues. The germline gives CDR1 SGHDT, CDR2 FRDEAV. The DNA read from the CDR3 is TGTGCCAGCAGCTCGGACAGGGGGCTGTCTGGAAATACGCTCTAT. Protein sequence: CASSSDRGLSGNTLY. The whole CDR3 region reads CASSSDRGLSGNTLYF.

Regarding this clone: The germline and genes are mouse ones. Coverage ceases 1 residue before the CDR3 finishes, and the germline J gene fills in the end. The V gene is TRBV16, the J gene TRBJ1-1; 11 bases line up with TRBD1. V lost 5 bases and J lost 2; bases outside the gene matches: 4. The germline gives CDR1 SGHSA, CDR2 FRNQAP. The CDR3 totals 15 residues. The sequenced CDR3 bases are TGTGCAAGCAGCCCGAGGACAGGGGGCAACACAGAAGTCTTC. Its translation: CASSPRTGGNTEVF. The full CDR3 reads CASSPRTGGNTEVFF.

A word on this clone: The gene names here belong to mouse. Read coverage stops 1 residue before the CDR3 terminus; the germline J gene supplies the remainder. The V and J genes are TRBV12-2 and TRBJ2-5, with D possibly TRBD1 on 5 matching bases. The V end was cut by 2 bases, the J end by 0 bases, with 8 bases between. This CDR3 region has 14 residues. CDR1 and CDR2 from the germline V gene are SGHLS and HYDKME. The CDR3 sequence is CASSPTANQDTQYF. The CDR3 DNA, read in part, is TGTGCCAGCTCTCCGACAGCTAACCAAGACACCCAGTAC.

To note about this clone: Gene names refer to mouse genes. From the germline J gene comes the end of the CDR3, since the read stops 1 residue before it. J is TRBJ1-2 and V is TRBV20; 12 positions match TRBD1. The J segment lost 4 bases and the V segment lost 0 bases, leaving 6 bases of the junction unmatched. Germline V CDR1 and CDR2: GFQATS, STVNSAI. The CDR3 sequence is 16 residues long. The DNA read from the CDR3 is TGTGGTGCTAGGGATCCGGGACAGGGGGCGGGCTCCGACTACACC. This encodes CGARDPGQGAGSDYT. The full CDR3 sequence reads CGARDPGQGAGSDYTF.

As concerns this clone: Gene labels here are mouse ones. The observed sequence ends 1 residue before the CDR3 terminus, with the missing tail filled in from the germline J gene. The gene calls are TRBV20 and TRBJ2-4, with 8 nucleotides matching TRBD1. The ends lost 0 bases at V and 5 bases at J; junction bases unmatched: 1. Germline values: CDR1 GFQATS, CDR2 STVNSAI. This CDR3 has 13 amino acids. The chain's CDR3 is CGARDQGANTLYF. The CDR3 DNA, read in part, is TGTGGTGCTAGGGATCAGGGGGCAAACACCTTGTAC.

Note on this clone: Mouse gene names and germline throughout. CDR3 amino acids: CASSGPSNERLFF. CDR3 DNA (partial): TGTGCCAGCAGTGGGCCATCCAACGAAAGATTATTT. V gene TRBV19 combines with J gene TRBJ1-4; no definite D call. The read gets to within 1 residue of the CDR3 end, and the germline J gene fills in the rest. Germline V gives CDR1 FNHDT, CDR2 SITEND (reference sequence). V gave up 4 bases and J gave up 2 bases, with 6 bases separating them. The CDR3 length is 13 residues.

Notes on this clone: The junction departs from the called germline gene at one end, perhaps through a read error. The gene names given are mouse names. The sequence runs out 1 residue before the end of the CDR3; the remainder is reconstructed from the germline J gene. The gene calls are TRBV13-1 and TRBJ2-7, with D tentatively TRBD2 (7 bases). Germline V lookup: CDR1 NSHNY, CDR2 SYGAGN. The CDR3 has 14 amino acids. The CDR3 spells CASGDLGASYEQYF. CDR3 DNA (partial): TGTGCCAGCGGTGATCTGGGGGCGAGCTATGAACAGTAC.

Regarding this clone: Gene names follow the mouse nomenclature. The CDR3 sequence: CASSPLGHERLFF. The DNA read from the CDR3 is TGTGCCAGCAGCCCCCTTGGGCACGAAAGATTATTT. The genes are TRBV3 and TRBJ1-4, with unresolved D. The read is 1 residue too short to cover the CDR3 end, so that end is filled in from the germline J gene. The CDR3 contains 13 residues. From germline, CDR1 is SNHLY and CDR2 FYNGKV (reference sequence). The V gene lost 5 bases and the J gene lost 6 bases, with 10 bases spanning the gap.

This clone came up a few times. The genes are named according to mouse. The missing CDR3 end, 1 residue past where the read stops, is filled in from the germline J gene. The chain uses TRBV26 and TRBJ2-1; TRBD2 agrees at 8 bases. With 6 bases clipped from V and 3 bases from J, the junction kept 4 bases outside the gene matches. Per germline, CDR1 KGHPV and CDR2 FQNQEV (reference sequence). This CDR3 has 14 amino acids. The sequenced part of the CDR3 DNA is TGTGCCAGCAGGGAACTGGGGGTCTATGCTGAGCAGTTC. It yields the protein CASRELGVYAEQF. The entire CDR3 protein reads CASRELGVYAEQFF.

Concerning this clone: The listed genes are named as in mouse. The missing CDR3 end, 1 residue past where the read stops, is filled in from the germline J gene. This chain uses TRBV26 with TRBJ1-1; D is unresolved. Germline V gene sequence: CDR1 KGHPV, CDR2 FQNQEV (reference sequence). The CDR3 is 14 amino acids. V lost 2 bases and J lost 0, with 7 bases in between. CDR3 region: CASSLVQANTEVFF. The covered CDR3 bases are TGTGCCAGCAGTCTGGTACAAGCAAACACAGAAGTCTTC.